This TCR beta chain stems from a study of monozygotic twins with inflammatory bowel disease. During cDNA synthesis, UMIs that each contained a 6-nucleotide sample barcode were added by means of template switching. Researchers put TCRalpha and TCRbeta cDNA through two nested PCRs lasting 16 and 9 cycles. TCRdb processed the 5' RACE reads again and assigns one entry to each CDR3 protein, with no DNA. The sample totals 440,000 or so distinct CDR3 sequences. Study-wide results and limits: T cell subtypes were not distinguishable in this analysis.

Concerning this clonotype itself: What it binds is not known.

CDR1 is WSHSY, CDR2 SAAADI, per germline. This CDR3 is built from 20 residues. The total RNA came straight from whole blood, and T cells were not sorted beforehand. The receptor's source is a human donor with ulcerative colitis or Crohn's disease, or a healthy co-twin of an affected twin (not recorded which). Sequenced input: blood. J is TRBJ2-6 and V is TRBV10-2; the D call of TRBD2 rests on TCRdb alone, since no DNA is present to check it. CDR3 residues: CASSESGLAALSPGANVLTF.